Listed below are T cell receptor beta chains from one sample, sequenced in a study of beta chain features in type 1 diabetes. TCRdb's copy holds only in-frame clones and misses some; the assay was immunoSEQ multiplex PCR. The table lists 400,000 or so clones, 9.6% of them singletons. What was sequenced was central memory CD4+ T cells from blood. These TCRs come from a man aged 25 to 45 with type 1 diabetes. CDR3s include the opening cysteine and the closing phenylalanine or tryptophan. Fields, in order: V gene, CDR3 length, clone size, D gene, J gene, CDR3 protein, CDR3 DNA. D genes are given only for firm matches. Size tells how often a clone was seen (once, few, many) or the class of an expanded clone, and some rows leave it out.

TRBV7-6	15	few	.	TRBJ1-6	CASSLVRGTNSPLHF	TGTGCCAGCAGCTTAGTGCGGGGGACGAATTCACCCCTCCACTTT
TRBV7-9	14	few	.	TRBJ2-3	CASSLEGGGDTQYF	TGTGCCAGCAGCTTAGAGGGAGGAGGAGATACGCAGTATTTT
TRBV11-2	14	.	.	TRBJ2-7	CASSQTAYGYEQYF	TGTGCCAGCAGCCAAACCGCTTACGGCTACGAGCAGTACTTC
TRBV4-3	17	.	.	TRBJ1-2	CASSPPVDWRYDYGYTF	TGCGCCAGCAGCCCCCCGGTTGATTGGAGGTACGACTATGGCTACACCTTC
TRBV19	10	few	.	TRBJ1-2	CASRGVGYTF	TGTGCCAGTAGGGGGGTCGGCTACACCTTC
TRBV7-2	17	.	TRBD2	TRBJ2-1	CASSSKQREGRDNEQFF	TGTGCCAGCAGCTCTAAACAGCGGGAGGGCCGCGACAATGAGCAGTTCTTC
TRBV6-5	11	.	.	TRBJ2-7	CASKVASEQYF	TGTGCCAGCAAAGTAGCGAGTGAGCAGTACTTC
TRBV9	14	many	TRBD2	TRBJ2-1	CASSVRAGEGEQFF	TGTGCCAGCAGCGTGAGGGCCGGGGAGGGAGAGCAGTTCTTC
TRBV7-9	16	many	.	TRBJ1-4	CASSPGQRSANEKLFF	TGTGCCAGCAGCCCTGGGCAGCGGAGCGCTAATGAAAAACTGTTTTTT
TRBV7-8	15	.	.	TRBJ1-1	CASSLAEGVGTEAFF	TGTGCCAGCAGCTTAGCGGAGGGGGTTGGTACTGAAGCTTTCTTT
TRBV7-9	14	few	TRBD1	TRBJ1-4	CASSLTGQGAKLFF	TGTGCCAGCAGCTTAACGGGACAGGGGGCAAAACTGTTTTTT
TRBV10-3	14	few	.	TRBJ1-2	CAIMKDRQDYGYTF	TGTGCCATCATGAAGGACCGGCAAGACTATGGCTACACCTTC
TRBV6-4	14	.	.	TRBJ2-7	CASSTDRQSYEQYF	TGTGCCAGCAGTACGGACAGACAGTCCTACGAGCAGTACTTC
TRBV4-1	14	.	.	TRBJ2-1	CASSQERASNEQFF	TGCGCCAGCAGCCAAGAGAGGGCTAGCAATGAGCAGTTCTTC
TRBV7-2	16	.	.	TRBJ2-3	CASSRLSTRSTDTQYF	TGTGCCAGCAGTCGGCTCTCTACCCGAAGCACAGATACGCAGTATTTT
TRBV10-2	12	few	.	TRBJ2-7	CASSRVTYEQYF	TGCGCCAGCAGTAGGGTAACCTACGAGCAGTACTTC
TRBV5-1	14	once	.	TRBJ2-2	CANSLEVNTGELFF	TGCGCCAACAGCTTAGAGGTTAACACCGGGGAGCTGTTTTTT
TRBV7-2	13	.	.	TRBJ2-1	CASSLGGSNEQFF	TGTGCCAGCAGCTTAGGGGGTTCCAATGAGCAGTTCTTC
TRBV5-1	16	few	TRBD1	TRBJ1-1	CASSSPNRGANTEAFF	TGCGCCAGCAGCTCCCCTAACAGGGGCGCGAACACTGAAGCTTTCTTT
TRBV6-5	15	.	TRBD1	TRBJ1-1	CASSYGTGGESEAFF	TGTGCCAGCAGTTACGGTACAGGGGGCGAGTCTGAAGCTTTCTTT
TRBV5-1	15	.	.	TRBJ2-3	CASSSGVAASDTQYF	TGCGCCAGCAGTTCAGGCGTCGCAGCTTCAGATACGCAGTATTTT
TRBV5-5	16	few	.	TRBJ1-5	CASSPWGSTSNQPQHF	TGTGCCAGCAGCCCGTGGGGGTCCACTAGCAATCAGCCCCAGCATTTT
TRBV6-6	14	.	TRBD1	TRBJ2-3	CASRADRGRDTQYF	TGTGCCAGCAGAGCAGACAGGGGGAGGGATACGCAGTATTTT
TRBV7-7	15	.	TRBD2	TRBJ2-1	CASSFGLGVYNEQFF	TGTGCTAGCAGCTTTGGACTAGGCGTCTACAATGAGCAGTTCTTC
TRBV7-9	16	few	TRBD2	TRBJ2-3	CASSRGLALSTDTQYF	TGTGCCAGCAGCCGCGGACTAGCCCTTAGCACAGATACGCAGTATTTT
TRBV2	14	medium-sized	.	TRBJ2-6	CASSLEAGANVLTF	TGTGCCAGCAGTCTAGAGGCTGGGGCCAACGTCCTGACTTTC
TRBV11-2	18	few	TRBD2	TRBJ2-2	CASSPGLAGGPGTGELFF	TGTGCCAGCAGCCCCGGACTAGCGGGAGGGCCGGGCACCGGGGAGCTGTTTTTT
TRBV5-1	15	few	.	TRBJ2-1	CASSSGVSSYNEQFF	TGCGCCAGCAGTTCGGGAGTTAGCTCCTACAATGAGCAGTTCTTC
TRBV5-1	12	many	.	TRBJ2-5	CASWVNQETQYF	TGCGCCAGCTGGGTCAACCAAGAGACCCAGTACTTC
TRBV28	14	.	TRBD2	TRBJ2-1	CASSTSGRANEQFF	TGTGCCAGCAGCACTAGCGGGAGGGCCAATGAGCAGTTCTTC
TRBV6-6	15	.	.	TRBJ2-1	CASTIGGRSYNEQFF	TGTGCCAGCACTATAGGGGGGAGGTCCTACAATGAGCAGTTCTTC
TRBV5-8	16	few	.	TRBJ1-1	CASSLFRGQMNTEAFF	TGTGCCAGCAGCCTCTTTCGTGGACAGATGAACACTGAAGCTTTCTTT
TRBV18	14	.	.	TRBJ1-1	CASSPFSGNTEAFF	TGTGCCAGCTCACCATTTTCAGGTAACACTGAAGCTTTCTTT
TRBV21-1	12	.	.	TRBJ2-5	CASSKEQETQYF	TGTGCCAGCAGCAAAGAGCAAGAGACCCAGTACTTC
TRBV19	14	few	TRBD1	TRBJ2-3	CASSMGQGSDTQYF	TGTGCCAGTAGTATGGGACAGGGATCAGATACGCAGTATTTT
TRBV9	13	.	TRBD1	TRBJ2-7	CASSHGTAYEQYF	TGTGCCAGCAGCCATGGGACAGCTTACGAGCAGTACTTC
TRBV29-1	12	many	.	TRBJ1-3	CSARASGNTIYF	TGCAGCGCCAGGGCATCTGGAAACACCATATATTTT
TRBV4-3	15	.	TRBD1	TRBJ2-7	CASSRSGTGDHEQYF	TGCGCCAGCAGCCGCTCCGGGACAGGGGACCACGAGCAGTACTTC
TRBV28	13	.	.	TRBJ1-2	CASSAQGTYGYTF	TGTGCCAGCAGTGCCCAGGGTACTTATGGCTACACCTTC
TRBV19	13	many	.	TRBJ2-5	CASKWSAQETQYF	TGTGCCAGTAAGTGGTCGGCCCAAGAGACCCAGTACTTC
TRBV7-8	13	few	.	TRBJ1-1	CASSPGAGIEAFF	TGTGCCAGCAGCCCAGGGGCGGGGATTGAAGCTTTCTTT